The 15 T cell receptor beta chains below were found in one sample sequenced in a study of blood T cells in healthy people across ages. The second PCR ran about 6 to 11 cycles with a sample-barcoded 5' primer and J-beta primers. Using its own MiXCR run on the 5' RACE reads, TCRdb lists one record per CDR3 protein. The sample contains 380,000 or so distinct CDR3 sequences, about 49% of which appear only once. Sequencing was carried out using blood. Receptors originate from a man aged 55 to 69 in good health.

V usage is TRBV18 and J usage is TRBJ1-6, with a weak D call TRBD1 (5 bases). The length of the CDR3 is 13 residues. Germline CDR1 and CDR2: KGHSH and LQKENI. Trimming took off 3 bases at V and 10 bases at J, with 10 bases between the two ends. Written as DNA, the CDR3 is TGTGCCAGCTCACCCGGGACGTGGTCACCCCTCCACTTT. Its protein is CASSPGTWSPLHF. Together with reference TRBV18 and TRBJ1-6, the CDR3 gives the full variable domain: NAGVMQNPRHLVRRRGQEARLRCSPMKGHSHVYWYRQLPEEGLKFMVYLQKENIIDESGMPKERFSAEFPKEGPSILRIQQVVRGDSAAYFCASSPGTWSPLHFGNGTRLTVT.

This chain links TRBV20-1 with TRBJ2-7; D is possibly TRBD2 (5 bases). The germline V gene encodes CDR1 DFQATT and CDR2 SNEGSKA (reference sequence). V was clipped by 3 bases and J by 4 bases, with 16 bases between them. CDR3 size: 14 residues. CDR3 amino acids: CSASYAGRSYEQYF. The CDR3 DNA follows: TGCAGTGCTAGTTATGCGGGCAGGAGTTACGAGCAGTACTTC.

The V gene is TRBV9, the J gene TRBJ2-7; possibly TRBD1 or TRBD2 for D (5 bases each). CDR1 and CDR2 (germline): SGDLS, YYNGEE. This CDR3 is built from 14 residues. V was clipped by 5 bases and J by 6 bases, with 18 bases between them. CDR3 DNA: TGTGCCAGCAGTACCGGGACGGGCAACGGCGAGCAGTACTTC. It yields the protein CASSTGTGNGEQYF.

The gene calls are TRBV10-3 and TRBJ2-1, with D perhaps matching TRBD2 (6 bases). The germline V and J ends were trimmed by 8 bases and 12 bases, with 26 bases remaining between them. CDR3 size: 15 residues. Germline V gene data show CDR1 as ENHRY and CDR2 as SYGVKD. DNA for the CDR3: TGTGCCATCGCCCCCCAAGTTAGCGGACATATGGGGCAGTTCTTC. This codes for CAIAPQVSGHMGQFF.

Ten or more counts support this clonotype. The V call is TRBV5-1, the J call TRBJ2-1; possibly TRBD1 for D (6 bases). V lost 5 bases to trimming and J lost 5 bases, with 23 bases between them. The CDR3 consists of 17 residues. Looked up from germline, CDR1 is SGHRS and CDR2 is YFSETQ. The CDR3 spells CASRVPSATGQNNEQFF. For the CDR3, the DNA is TGCGCCAGCAGAGTTCCTTCCGCGACAGGCCAAAACAATGAGCAGTTCTTC.

V usage is TRBV9 and J usage is TRBJ2-1; no clear D. Trimming shortened V by 0 bases and J by 8 bases, and 12 bases separated the two germline ends. The CDR3 totals 14 residues. Germline CDR1 SGDLS, CDR2 YYNGEE. The CDR3 DNA follows: TGTGCCAGCAGCGTAGGGATCTGGGCGGATGAGCAGTTCTTC. This codes for CASSVGIWADEQFF. Together with reference TRBV9 and TRBJ2-1, the CDR3 gives the full variable domain: DSGVTQTPKHLITATGQRVTLRCSPRSGDLSVYWYQQSLDQGLQFLIQYYNGEERAKGNILERFSAQQFPDLHSELNLSSLELGDSALYFCASSVGIWADEQFFGPGTRLTVL.

The V gene is TRBV20-1, the J gene TRBJ2-5; D might be TRBD1 (5 bases). The V gene's germline CDR1 is DFQATT and CDR2 SNEGSKA (reference sequence). Trimming stripped 0 bases from V and 6 bases from J, with 14 bases between. CDR3 length: 14 residues. As DNA, the CDR3 is TGCAGTGCTAGAGATGGAGAAGGGGTTCAGACCCAGTACTTC. Amino acid sequence: CSARDGEGVQTQYF.

The chain recombines TRBV7-8 with TRBJ1-5, with TRBD1 matching 7 bases. V shed 5 bases, J shed 9 bases, and the junction held 10 bases outside the gene matches. This CDR3 is built from 14 residues. The germline CDR1 and CDR2 sequences are SGHVS and FQNEAQ. CDR3 DNA sequence: TGTGCCAGCAGCCCGCAGGGGGGAGGTCGGCCCCAGCATTTT. Its translation: CASSPQGGGRPQHF.

The gene calls are TRBV6-6 and TRBJ2-7; maybe TRBD1 (5 bases). The length of the CDR3 is 15 residues. V dropped 2 bases and J dropped 3 bases, with 14 bases sitting between them. Germline values: CDR1 MNHNY, CDR2 SVGAGI (reference sequence). The CDR3 sequence is CASSYRTRVNYEQYF. The CDR3 DNA follows: TGTGCCAGCAGTTACAGGACCAGGGTCAACTACGAGCAGTACTTC.

This clonotype showed up just a few times. The V call is TRBV20-1, the J call TRBJ2-4, with a tentative D call TRBD2 (5 bases). The CDR3 is made up of 16 amino acids. Germline-derived CDR1 and CDR2 are DFQATT and SNEGSKA (reference sequence). With 0 bases removed from V and 0 bases from J, the gap between germline ends came to 12 bases. CDR3 amino acids: CSAREWETVAKNIQYF. The CDR3 bases are TGCAGTGCTAGAGAGTGGGAGACGGTAGCCAAAAACATTCAGTACTTC.

The rearrangement joins TRBV4-3 to TRBJ2-1, with D possibly TRBD2 on 6 matching bases. The V end was cut by 3 bases, the J end by 10 bases, with 13 bases between. Germline V gene data show CDR1 as LGHNA and CDR2 as YSLEER. This CDR3 region has 13 residues. CDR3 sequence: CASSQEGWEEQFF. CDR3 DNA sequence: TGCGCCAGCAGCCAGGAGGGCTGGGAGGAGCAGTTCTTC.

This chain uses TRBV24-1 with TRBJ1-2; the match to TRBD1 covers 9 bases. Germline V CDR1 and CDR2: KGHDR, SFDVKD. J was trimmed by 7 bases and V by 4 bases; bases with no gene match: 9. This CDR3 is built from 15 residues. The CDR3 DNA sequence: TGTGCCACCAGTGACCAAACGGGACAGGGAGGTGGCTACACCTTC. As protein: CATSDQTGQGGGYTF.

The chain couples TRBV5-5 to TRBJ2-5, with D maybe TRBD1 (5 bases). The CDR3 is made up of 16 amino acids. CDR1 is SGHKS and CDR2 is YYEKEE in the germline V gene (reference sequence). V was shortened by 0 bases and J by 2 bases, with 14 bases between the two germline ends. CDR3 nucleotides: TGTGCCAGCAGCTTGGGGTCAGGGCGCTTGCAAGAGACCCAGTACTTC. Translation gives CASSLGSGRLQETQYF.

V and J are TRBV7-2 and TRBJ1-2; D unclear. Trimming left V 0 bases short and J 2 bases short, with 4 bases between. The CDR3 is 13 residues long. CDR1 is SGHTA and CDR2 is FQGNSA in the germline V gene. The CDR3 DNA is TGTGCCAGCAGCTTAGCCAGGAACTATGGCTACACCTTC. Translation: CASSLARNYGYTF.

This clonotype was detected only a few times. The V call is TRBV6-5, the J call TRBJ2-7; 12 bases map to TRBD2. Germline CDR1 reads MNHEY; CDR2 reads SVGAGI. This CDR3 has 16 amino acids. V shed 2 bases and J 7 bases; nucleotides not matched to a gene: 9. The CDR3 DNA is TGTGCCAGCAGTTACCTGACTAGCGGGAGACCGGGAGAGCAGTACTTC. This codes for CASSYLTSGRPGEQYF.